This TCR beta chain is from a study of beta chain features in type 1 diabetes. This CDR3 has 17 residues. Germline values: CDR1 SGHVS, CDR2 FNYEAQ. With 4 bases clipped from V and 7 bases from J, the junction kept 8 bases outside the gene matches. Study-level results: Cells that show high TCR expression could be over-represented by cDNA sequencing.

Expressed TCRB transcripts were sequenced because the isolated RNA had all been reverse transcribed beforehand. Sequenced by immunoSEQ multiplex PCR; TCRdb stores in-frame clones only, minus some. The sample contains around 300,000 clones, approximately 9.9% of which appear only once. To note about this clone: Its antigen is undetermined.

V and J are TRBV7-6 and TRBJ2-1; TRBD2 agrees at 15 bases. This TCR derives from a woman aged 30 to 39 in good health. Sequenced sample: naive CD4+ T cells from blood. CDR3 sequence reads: CASSSPGGLAGGNEQFF. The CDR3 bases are TGTGCCAGCAGCTCCCCCGGGGGACTAGCGGGAGGAAATGAGCAGTTCTTC.